Shown below are 5 T cell receptor beta chains from a single sample sequenced in a study of spatial heterogeneity in lung cancer (dated by TCRdb to about 2019). The receptor library was made with 5' RACE. The sequencer listed for this sample is NextSeq 500. TCRdb took the public reads, trimmed them with fastp at Q25, ran MiXCR for clone calling and kept in-frame beta chains. CDR3 protein sequences are deduplicated, and each keeps its most common genes and DNA. This sample gives about 92,000 distinct CDR3 sequences in total; over 9.5% of them show up just once. About two fifths of the sample comes from the top ten. The label giving this sample's time point can be read as: sample taken at primary tumor resection. Whole RNA extracted from tumor and nontumor lung tissue, or from cryopreserved PBMC samples, was used for TCR sequencing without cell sorting. Material: PBMCs, obtained at surgery. The receptors come from a male donor with early-stage non-small cell lung cancer.

This clonotype was detected ten times or more. The chain joins TRBV14 to TRBJ2-7; D ambiguous. Trimming removed 4 bases from V and 3 bases from J, with 13 bases in between. This CDR3 comprises 14 residues. Germline values: CDR1 SGHDN, CDR2 FVKESK. The CDR3 here is CASSRRPIIYEQYF. Written as DNA, the CDR3 is TGTGCCAGCAGCCGCAGACCGATTATCTACGAGCAGTACTTC.

This clonotype has more than one count but fewer than ten. This chain joins TRBV10-3 and TRBJ2-1; D gene unclear. Trimming stripped 10 bases from V and 1 base from J, with 8 bases between. The CDR3 runs to 12 residues. The V gene's germline CDR1 is ENHRY and CDR2 SYGVKD. The CDR3 DNA sequence: TGTGCCACGCGCCAGTCCTACAATGAGCAGTTCTTC. This sequence encodes CATRQSYNEQFF.

The chain has TRBV19 and TRBJ2-2; D is tentatively TRBD1 or TRBD2 (6 bases each). The V and J ends lost 7 bases and 5 bases respectively, with 14 bases between them. The CDR3 contains 14 residues. The germline V gene encodes CDR1 LNHDA and CDR2 SQIVND (reference sequence). The CDR3 sequence: CASKWGATTGELFF. The CDR3 coding sequence is TGTGCCAGTAAATGGGGGGCGACTACCGGGGAGCTGTTTTTT.

The chain links TRBV29-1 to TRBJ1-2; D is uncertain. V was pared by 7 bases and J by 3 bases, with 15 bases between. This CDR3 has 13 amino acids. From germline, CDR1 is SQVTM and CDR2 ANQGSEA. The CDR3 here is CSAQRQADYGYTF. CDR3 sequence (DNA): TGCAGCGCGCAGCGGCAGGCTGACTATGGCTACACCTTC. Using reference TRBV29-1 and TRBJ1-2 for the parts outside the CDR3, the full variable domain is SAVISQKPSRDICQRGTSLTIQCQVDSQVTMMFWYRQQPGQSLTLIATANQGSEATYESGFVIDKFPISRPNLTFSTLTVSNMSPEDSSIYLCSAQRQADYGYTFGSGTRLTVV.

The chain employs TRBV5-4 and TRBJ2-1; D possibly corresponds to TRBD2 (5 bases). Per the germline V gene, CDR1 is SGHNT and CDR2 is YYREEE (reference sequence). This CDR3 has 15 amino acids. The V gene lost 2 bases and the J gene lost 1 base, with 10 bases spanning the gap. CDR3 bases: TGTGCCAGCAGCTTCGAGGGCCAGTCCTACAATGAGCAGTTCTTC. Translated: CASSFEGQSYNEQFF.